Listed below are T cell receptor beta chains from one sample, sequenced in a study of T cell changes during pregnancy in multiple sclerosis. Profiling relied on immunoSEQ multiplex PCR, and the TCRdb table lists in-frame clones only, not all of them. The sample yields 45,000 to 70,000 clones, about 90% seen once. The sample in question was CD4+ T cells from peripheral blood mononuclear cells, obtained in the second trimester of pregnancy. Every receptor here comes from a female donor with multiple sclerosis, enrolled in a pregnancy study. Each CDR3 is given with its conserved first and last residue. The order of the fields is J gene, clone size, D gene, V gene, CDR3 protein, CDR3 DNA. The D gene is left open where the match is weak. The size entry is marked missing in some rows and otherwise reads once, few, many or a size class.

TRBJ1-5	.	.	TRBV7-8	CASSLGGTREPQHF	TGTGCCAGCAGCTTAGGTGGAACTCGGGAGCCCCAGCATTTT
TRBJ1-1	.	.	TRBV12-5	CASGYGRDTEAFF	TGTGCTAGTGGTTATGGTCGGGACACTGAAGCTTTCTTT
TRBJ1-2	.	.	TRBV25-1	CASTPGLAGLNYGYTF	TGTGCCAGCACCCCCGGCCTGGCAGGCCTTAACTATGGCTACACCTTC
TRBJ1-5	.	.	TRBV28	CASSLSRSRVGSNQPQHF	TGTGCCAGCAGTTTATCCCGCAGCCGGGTTGGGAGCAATCAGCCCCAGCATTTT
TRBJ2-2	.	.	TRBV2	CASSASLGTGELFF	TGTGCCAGCAGTGCTTCCCTAGGAACCGGGGAGCTGTTTTTT
TRBJ1-1	few	TRBD1	TRBV9	CASSVQGGRSNTEAFF	TGTGCCAGCAGCGTACAGGGGGGTCGTAGTAACACTGAAGCTTTCTTT
TRBJ2-1	.	.	TRBV5-4	CASSLASRRSLNEQFF	TGTGCCAGCAGCTTGGCCTCTCGCAGGTCCTTGAATGAGCAGTTCTTC
TRBJ2-5	.	TRBD2	TRBV13	CASSLGGLAGVGETQYF	TGTGCCAGCAGCTTAGGGGGACTAGCGGGAGTTGGAGAGACCCAGTACTTC
TRBJ2-5	.	TRBD2	TRBV5-4	CASSLPGGETQYF	TGTGCCAGCAGCTTGCCGGGAGGCGAGACCCAGTACTTC
TRBJ2-5	.	TRBD1	TRBV5-4	CASKDRVQGETQYF	TGTGCCAGCAAGGACAGGGTGCAGGGGGAGACCCAGTACTTC
TRBJ2-1	.	TRBD2	TRBV19	CASSPGLAGAVVYNEQFF	TGTGCCAGTAGTCCCGGACTAGCGGGTGCGGTCGTATACAATGAGCAGTTCTTC
TRBJ1-6	.	TRBD1	TRBV15	CATSPDRGSPLHF	TGTGCCACCAGCCCGGACAGGGGTTCACCCCTCCACTTT
TRBJ1-1	.	.	TRBV18	CASSPSPGNTEAFF	TGTGCCAGCTCACCGTCCCCAGGGAACACTGAAGCTTTCTTT
TRBJ1-2	.	TRBD1	TRBV23-1	CASSEGRGYGYTF	TGCGCCAGCAGTGAGGGCAGGGGGTATGGCTACACCTTC
TRBJ2-7	.	TRBD2	TRBV7-2	CASSLETSGGPYEQYF	TGTGCCAGCAGCTTAGAGACTAGCGGGGGGCCCTACGAGCAGTACTTC
TRBJ2-7	few	.	TRBV11-2	CASSLERLYEQYF	TGTGCCAGCAGCTTAGAAAGACTCTACGAGCAGTACTTC
TRBJ1-2	.	.	TRBV11-2	CASSPGHTINYGYTF	TGTGCCAGCAGCCCGGGACATACTATTAACTATGGCTACACCTTC
TRBJ1-1	.	TRBD1	TRBV6-6	CASSYPPGQGEAFF	TGTGCCAGCAGTTACCCCCCGGGACAGGGGGAAGCTTTCTTT
TRBJ1-2	.	.	TRBV28	CASSLQDRYGYTF	TGTGCCAGCAGTCTCCAAGACAGATATGGCTACACCTTC
TRBJ1-5	.	.	TRBV2	CASSGMGSGMNQPQHF	TGTGCCAGCAGCGGGATGGGGTCCGGGATGAATCAGCCCCAGCATTTT
TRBJ2-7	.	.	TRBV4-1	CASSRGTAGSYEQYF	TGCGCCAGCAGCCGTGGGACAGCGGGCTCCTACGAGCAGTACTTC
TRBJ2-1	once	.	TRBV7-7	CASSPGAGYNEQFF	TGTGCCAGCAGCCCGGGAGCGGGTTACAATGAGCAGTTCTTC
TRBJ2-7	.	TRBD2	TRBV6-1	CASSETSGSYEQYF	TGTGCCAGCAGTGAAACTAGCGGCTCCTACGAGCAGTACTTC
TRBJ1-5	.	.	TRBV6-1	CASRWGDQPQHF	TGTGCCAGCCGGTGGGGAGATCAGCCCCAGCATTTT
TRBJ1-6	few	TRBD1	TRBV25-1	CASSAGGYNSPLHF	TGTGCCAGCAGTGCAGGGGGCTATAATTCACCCCTCCACTTT
TRBJ2-7	.	TRBD2	TRBV7-8	CASSLRSGGFYEQYF	TGTGCCAGCAGCTTAAGGAGCGGGGGGTTCTACGAGCAGTACTTC
TRBJ1-4	.	TRBD1	TRBV10-3	CAIRTGDNEKLFF	TGTGCCATCAGAACAGGGGATAATGAAAAACTGTTTTTT
TRBJ2-5	.	TRBD2	TRBV28	CASSPGTSGMTQYF	TGTGCCAGCAGCCCCGGGACTAGCGGGATGACCCAGTACTTC
TRBJ1-2	.	TRBD1	TRBV9	CASSLGQGTYGYTF	TGTGCCAGCAGCCTCGGACAGGGGACCTATGGCTACACCTTC
TRBJ1-5	.	.	TRBV30	CAGRRQGSNQPQHF	TGTGCCGGTCGGCGGCAGGGCAGCAATCAGCCCCAGCATTTT
TRBJ1-1	.	.	TRBV27	CASSPGFGAGKAEAFF	TGTGCCAGCAGTCCCGGGTTTGGGGCAGGGAAGGCTGAAGCTTTCTTT
TRBJ2-2	.	TRBD2	TRBV5-4	CASSLAGARELFF	TGTGCCAGCAGCTTAGCGGGGGCCAGGGAGCTGTTTTTT
TRBJ2-3	.	.	TRBV7-8	CASSLVVRRITDTQYF	TGTGCCAGCAGCTTAGTAGTACGGCGGATCACAGATACGCAGTATTTT
TRBJ2-7	.	TRBD1	TRBV10-3	CAISDGDSGTYEQYF	TGTGCCATCAGTGACGGGGACAGTGGGACCTACGAGCAGTACTTC
TRBJ2-1	once	TRBD2	TRBV27	CASSLRTSGVSSYNEQFF	TGTGCCAGCAGTTTACGGACTAGCGGGGTGAGCTCCTACAATGAGCAGTTCTTC
TRBJ2-3	.	.	TRBV5-1	CASSSNRVGTDTQYF	TGCGCCAGCAGCTCGAACAGGGTGGGCACAGATACGCAGTATTTT
TRBJ1-1	.	.	TRBV19	CASRLLTPNTEAFF	TGTGCCAGTAGACTTCTGACACCGAACACTGAAGCTTTCTTT
TRBJ1-2	few	.	TRBV2	CASSVYGERVSTF	TGTGCCAGCAGTGTGTACGGTGAGAGGGTCTCGACCTTC
TRBJ2-6	.	.	TRBV2	CASRWGGAGANVLTF	TGTGCCAGCCGCTGGGGGGGGGCGGGGGCCAACGTCCTGACTTTC
TRBJ1-5	.	.	TRBV6-6	CASSYSNSNQPQHF	TGTGCCAGCAGTTACTCTAATAGCAATCAGCCCCAGCATTTT
TRBJ2-7	.	.	TRBV30	CAWSVLGQGDEQYF	TGTGCCTGGAGTGTACTGGGACAAGGGGACGAGCAGTACTTC
TRBJ2-1	.	.	TRBV28	CASSFQGRTYNEQFF	TGTGCCAGCAGTTTTCAAGGGAGAACCTACAATGAGCAGTTCTTC
TRBJ2-5	.	TRBD1	TRBV29-1	CSVDLDRASQETQYF	TGCAGCGTTGACCTAGACAGGGCTAGCCAAGAGACCCAGTACTTC
TRBJ2-7	.	TRBD2	TRBV2	CASSEGGAGGLNEQYF	TGTGCCAGCAGTGAAGGGGGTGCGGGGGGTCTGAACGAGCAGTACTTC
TRBJ2-5	.	.	TRBV7-9	CASSLGRGVQETQYF	TGTGCCAGCAGCTTAGGTCGGGGAGTCCAAGAGACCCAGTACTTC
TRBJ2-7	.	TRBD1	TRBV2	CASRTGGWGEQYF	TGTGCCAGTCGTACAGGGGGGTGGGGCGAGCAGTACTTC
TRBJ1-2	.	TRBD1	TRBV9	CASSAGQGNYGYTF	TGTGCCAGCAGCGCCGGACAGGGGAACTATGGCTACACCTTC
TRBJ2-1	.	.	TRBV7-3	CASSFSGENEQFF	TGTGCCAGCAGCTTTAGCGGTGAGAATGAGCAGTTCTTC
TRBJ1-2	.	.	TRBV7-9	CASSLAGGYGYTF	TGTGCCAGCAGCTTAGCAGGGGGCTATGGCTACACCTTC